The rows below give T cell receptor beta chains drawn from one sample of a study of blood T cell repertoires in COVID-19. Sequencing was performed with immunoSEQ multiplex PCR; in TCRdb, only in-frame clones are kept and a portion is missing. This table holds some 200,000 clones, 80% found once. Input material: peripheral blood. The receptor set was obtained from a human donor in a cohort sampled during active COVID-19. CDR3s include the opening cysteine and the closing phenylalanine or tryptophan. Each record gives: CDR3 DNA, CDR3 protein, D gene, clone size, J gene, V gene. A D gene is named only where the DNA matches it firmly. The listing skips clone size in some rows; elsewhere it reads once, few, many or a size class.

CDR3nt: TGCGCCAGCAGCCAAGACCTCCGCATCCACAACGAGCAGTACTTC
CDR3aa: CASSQDLRIHNEQYF
d_gene: -
abundance: few
j_gene: TRBJ2-7
v_gene: TRBV4-3

CDR3nt: TGTGCCACCAGCTACAGTGATAGCAATCAGCCCCAGCATTTT
CDR3aa: CATSYSDSNQPQHF
d_gene: -
abundance: -
j_gene: TRBJ1-5
v_gene: TRBV24-1

CDR3nt: TGTGCCAGCTCACCACCTGTAGGAGCTGAAGCTTTCTTT
CDR3aa: CASSPPVGAEAFF
d_gene: -
abundance: -
j_gene: TRBJ1-1
v_gene: TRBV18

CDR3nt: TGCGCCAGCAGTCAGGACAGGGTAGGCGGCTACACCTTC
CDR3aa: CASSQDRVGGYTF
d_gene: TRBD1
abundance: -
j_gene: TRBJ1-2
v_gene: TRBV5-1

CDR3nt: TGTGCCAGCAGTTTGAGGACTAGCACCTACGAGCAGTACTTC
CDR3aa: CASSLRTSTYEQYF
d_gene: TRBD2
abundance: once
j_gene: TRBJ2-7
v_gene: TRBV28

CDR3nt: TGTGCCAGCAGCGTAGAGAGCAGGGGAGATACGCAGTATTTT
CDR3aa: CASSVESRGDTQYF
d_gene: -
abundance: -
j_gene: TRBJ2-3
v_gene: TRBV9

CDR3nt: TGTGCCAGCAGTTACTCGACAGGGAGCTCCTACAATGAGCAGTTCTTC
CDR3aa: CASSYSTGSSYNEQFF
d_gene: TRBD1
abundance: -
j_gene: TRBJ2-1
v_gene: TRBV6-5

CDR3nt: TGTGCTAGTCGTCAGGGGTTGGCCGGGGAGCTGTTTTTT
CDR3aa: CASRQGLAGELFF
d_gene: -
abundance: -
j_gene: TRBJ2-2
v_gene: TRBV12-5

CDR3nt: TGTGCCAGCAGCTCCCTTGGACTAGCGGGTTCCTACGAGCAGTACTTC
CDR3aa: CASSSLGLAGSYEQYF
d_gene: TRBD2
abundance: -
j_gene: TRBJ2-7
v_gene: TRBV7-2

CDR3nt: TGCGCCAGCAGCTCCCGACTAGCGGGACATCCTGAGCAGTTCTTC
CDR3aa: CASSSRLAGHPEQFF
d_gene: TRBD2
abundance: -
j_gene: TRBJ2-1
v_gene: TRBV5-1

CDR3nt: TGTGCCAGCAGCTTTGGACAGGGGGGGACACCCCTCCACTTT
CDR3aa: CASSFGQGGTPLHF
d_gene: TRBD1
abundance: -
j_gene: TRBJ1-6
v_gene: TRBV7-2

CDR3nt: TGTGCCAGCAGTTTATTGTACCCGTTACAGGGGGCGAATCCAACGAACACTGAAGCTTTCTTT
CDR3aa: CASSLLYPLQGANPTNTEAFF
d_gene: TRBD1
abundance: -
j_gene: TRBJ1-1
v_gene: TRBV28

CDR3nt: TGTGCCAGCGCAGGGTTCTCCTACGAGCAGTACTTC
CDR3aa: CASAGFSYEQYF
d_gene: -
abundance: -
j_gene: TRBJ2-7
v_gene: TRBV2

CDR3nt: TGTGCCAGCAGTTTGACTTCGGAGGTGAACACTGAAGCTTTCTTT
CDR3aa: CASSLTSEVNTEAFF
d_gene: -
abundance: -
j_gene: TRBJ1-1
v_gene: TRBV28

CDR3nt: TGTGCCAGCAGTCTGGGCCTCACAGATACGCAGTATTTT
CDR3aa: CASSLGLTDTQYF
d_gene: -
abundance: once
j_gene: TRBJ2-3
v_gene: TRBV25-1

CDR3nt: TGTGCCAGCAGCGGAGGACGAGGACAGCGCGATCGAGGCCCCCAGCATTTT
CDR3aa: CASSGGRGQRDRGPQHF
d_gene: -
abundance: once
j_gene: TRBJ1-5
v_gene: TRBV19

CDR3nt: TGCGCCAGCAGGCCAACAGGGGGCGGTACAGATACGCAGTATTTT
CDR3aa: CASRPTGGGTDTQYF
d_gene: TRBD1
abundance: -
j_gene: TRBJ2-3
v_gene: TRBV10-1

CDR3nt: TGCGCCAGCAGTACAAGAGGAGGGCAGCCCCAGCATTTT
CDR3aa: CASSTRGGQPQHF
d_gene: -
abundance: -
j_gene: TRBJ1-5
v_gene: TRBV4-1

CDR3nt: TGTGCCAGCAGCGTAGCGGGAGGCACCTCCTACAATGAGCAGTTCTTC
CDR3aa: CASSVAGGTSYNEQFF
d_gene: TRBD2
abundance: -
j_gene: TRBJ2-1
v_gene: TRBV9

CDR3nt: TGTGCCAGCTCACCACTCGGGAGTAGCGGGGGAGCAGATACGCAGTATTTT
CDR3aa: CASSPLGSSGGADTQYF
d_gene: TRBD2
abundance: many
j_gene: TRBJ2-3
v_gene: TRBV18

CDR3nt: TGTGCCAGCAGCTTGAGAGTTGCCGGGGAGCTGTTTTTT
CDR3aa: CASSLRVAGELFF
d_gene: -
abundance: few
j_gene: TRBJ2-2
v_gene: TRBV5-6

CDR3nt: TGTGCCAGCAGTGAATCCGGACAGGCTAATTCACCCCTCCACTTT
CDR3aa: CASSESGQANSPLHF
d_gene: TRBD1
abundance: few
j_gene: TRBJ1-6
v_gene: TRBV2

CDR3nt: TGCGCCAGCAGCCAAGTTCGACTAGTCACCTACAATGAGCAGTTCTTC
CDR3aa: CASSQVRLVTYNEQFF
d_gene: -
abundance: -
j_gene: TRBJ2-1
v_gene: TRBV4-1

CDR3nt: TGTGCCAGCAGCCAAGACGGAGGAAACGGAAACACCATATATTTT
CDR3aa: CASSQDGGNGNTIYF
d_gene: -
abundance: -
j_gene: TRBJ1-3
v_gene: TRBV3-1/TRBV3-2

CDR3nt: TGTGCCAGCAGTGAGGGACACGCGAACACCGGGGAGCTGTTTTTT
CDR3aa: CASSEGHANTGELFF
d_gene: -
abundance: -
j_gene: TRBJ2-2
v_gene: TRBV2

CDR3nt: TGCAGTGCTAGTCCGGGAACTGGCACCGGGGAGCTGTTTTTT
CDR3aa: CSASPGTGTGELFF
d_gene: -
abundance: once
j_gene: TRBJ2-2
v_gene: TRBV20-1

CDR3nt: TGTGCCAGCAGCCCGCTAGCGGGAGGGAGGAGCAATGAGCAGTTCTTC
CDR3aa: CASSPLAGGRSNEQFF
d_gene: TRBD2
abundance: -
j_gene: TRBJ2-1
v_gene: TRBV3-1/TRBV3-2

CDR3nt: TGCAGCGTTGAAGCGGACCTCCTCAGGGGCCTGAACACTGAAGCTTTCTTT
CDR3aa: CSVEADLLRGLNTEAFF
d_gene: -
abundance: few
j_gene: TRBJ1-1
v_gene: TRBV29-1